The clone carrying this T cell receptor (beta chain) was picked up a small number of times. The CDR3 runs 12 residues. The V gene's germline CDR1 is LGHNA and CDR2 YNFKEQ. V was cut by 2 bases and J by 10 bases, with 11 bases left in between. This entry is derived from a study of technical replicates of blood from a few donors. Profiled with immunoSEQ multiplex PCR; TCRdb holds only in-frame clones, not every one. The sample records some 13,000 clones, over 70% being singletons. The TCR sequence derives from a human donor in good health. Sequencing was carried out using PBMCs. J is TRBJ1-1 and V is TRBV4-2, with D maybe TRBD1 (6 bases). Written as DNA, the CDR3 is TGTGCCAGCAGCCAAACAGGGCTTGCAGCTTTCTTT. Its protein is CASSQTGLAAFF.